This T cell receptor beta chain was sequenced in a study of cytomegalovirus exposure and HLA in healthy donors. Use of 60 Vbeta and 13 Jbeta primers characterized the PCR. Assay: immunoSEQ multiplex PCR; the TCRdb copy retains only in-frame clones and omits some. The sample consists of more than 130,000 clones, approximately 80% of them appearing once. With V trimmed by 11 bases and J by 11 bases, 25 bases remained unmatched. There are 16 residues in the CDR3. Germline V lookup: CDR1 PRHDT, CDR2 FYEKMQ (reference sequence). The sample was PBMCs. The genes are TRBV13 and TRBJ2-5, with TRBD1 matching 8 bases. The origin of this receptor is a man aged 40-55 years in good health and CMV-seropositive. Written as DNA, the CDR3 is TGTGCCGAGCAGTCCTCCAACAGGGGGTACCCGTTGAAGCAGTACTTC. Protein: CAEQSSNRGYPLKQYF.